The T cell receptor beta chain described here comes from a study of Graves' ophthalmopathy and Graves' hyperthyroidism. V dropped 2 bases and J dropped 9 bases, with 11 bases sitting between them. Germline CDR1 MDHEN, CDR2 SYDVKM. This CDR3 region has 14 residues. Study-level findings and limits: Sensitivity of under 71% and specificity of roughly 78% were achieved by the model that predicted ophthalmopathy progression.

Amplification targeted the TCR beta CDR3 regions, with RNA transcripts as the source material. Second-round multiplex PCR followed a first-round RT-PCR using HTBI primers. TCRdb reanalysed the multiplex PCR reads using MiXCR and keeps one entry per CDR3 protein. The data show fewer than 650,000 distinct CDR3 sequences, with about 20% seen just once and around 6.9% held by the top ten. About this clonotype itself: The antigen is unknown.

No donor had other autoimmune disease, uncontrolled infection, pregnancy or lactation. Serum thyroxine and TRAb, along with clinical symptoms, thyroid ultrasound and orbital computed tomography, were what diagnosis relied on. Input material: peripheral blood. The rearrangement joins TRBV28 to TRBJ1-6; possible D gene TRBD1, 5 bases. This TCR came from a woman in her late teens or twenties with stable Graves' hyperthyroidism. Some clones in this sample may be carry-over from other donors' samples. The DNA for the CDR3 is TGTGCCAGCAGTTTACCTGGTAGGGGTTCACCCCTCCACTTT. Translation gives CASSLPGRGSPLHF.